A single sample gave rise to the 26 T cell receptor beta chains below, sequenced in a study of shared clonotypes between healthy human individuals. Clones were read by immunoSEQ multiplex PCR, and TCRdb kept only the in-frame ones, dropping some. The sample shows 600,000 to 750,000 clones, roughly 87% of them seen only once. The specimen sequenced was memory CD8+ T cells from PBMCs. The subset is: CD45RO+ cells pooled with CCR7-negative TemRA cells. The receptors stem from a man younger than 35 in good health. Some clones in this sample may be carry-over from other donors' samples.

J is TRBJ2-1 and V is TRBV7-3; the D call may be TRBD1 or TRBD2 (7 bases each). Deletions cut 5 bases from V and 2 bases from J, with 22 bases between. This CDR3 comprises 18 residues. Germline lookup yields CDR1 SGHTA and CDR2 FQGTGA. The CDR3 region has the DNA TGTGCCAGCAGCCAGGGGGTCCGGGGGAGGGCCGCCTACAATGAGCAGTTCTTC. Its translation is CASSQGVRGRAAYNEQFF.

CDR3 sequence: CASSISGQGATGELFF. The CDR3 nucleotides read TGTGCCAGCAGTATCTCCGGACAGGGGGCGACCGGGGAGCTGTTTTTT. The chain couples TRBV27 to TRBJ2-2; TRBD1 matches 11 bases. The CDR3 is 16 residues long. CDR1 is MNHEY and CDR2 is SMNVEV in the germline V gene (reference sequence). The V and J ends lost 5 bases and 5 bases, in that order; junction bases with no gene match: 7.

The genes are TRBV13 and TRBJ2-7, with 13 bases fitting TRBD2. The CDR3 extends over 15 amino acids. V gave up 5 bases and J gave up 6 bases; unmatched junction bases: 7. The V gene's germline CDR1 is PRHDT and CDR2 FYEKMQ (reference sequence). CDR3 sequence: CASSERLAGGREQYF. The CDR3 nucleotides read TGTGCCAGCAGCGAGAGACTAGCGGGAGGACGCGAGCAGTACTTC.

The CDR3 DNA is TGCAGCGTTGAGGTAGTTGAAGCTTTCTTT. Translation gives CSVEVVEAFF. The rearrangement uses TRBV29-1 and TRBJ1-1; D unresolved. CDR3 size: 10 residues. Per germline, CDR1 SQVTM and CDR2 ANQGSEA. Trimming left V 3 bases short and J 7 bases short, with 6 bases between. The full variable domain, in which reference TRBV29-1 and TRBJ1-1 provide the parts outside the CDR3, is SAVISQKPSRDICQRGTSLTIQCQVDSQVTMMFWYRQQPGQSLTLIATANQGSEATYESGFVIDKFPISRPNLTFSTLTVSNMSPEDSSIYLCSVEVVEAFFGQGTRLTVV.

The gene calls are TRBV7-9 and TRBJ2-7, with 9 bases identical to TRBD1. Germline V CDR1 and CDR2: SEHNR, FQNEAQ (reference sequence). Trimming took 5 bases from V and 5 from J; bases not matched to a gene: 19. The CDR3 covers 18 residues. CDR3 coding DNA: TGTGCCAGCAGCCCTAGCCGGGACAGGGATTTCTCGGGCCACGAGCAGTACTTC. Translated: CASSPSRDRDFSGHEQYF.

The chain is built from TRBV7-2 and TRBJ2-7; TRBD2 matches 12 bases. V was pared by 1 base and J by 7 bases, with 5 bases of the junction left unmatched. Germline V gives CDR1 SGHTA, CDR2 FQGNSA. This CDR3 contains 15 residues. The CDR3 protein is CASSLVLAGGKEQYF. Here the CDR3 DNA reads TGTGCCAGCAGCTTAGTCCTAGCGGGAGGGAAGGAGCAGTACTTC.

The gene calls are TRBV9 and TRBJ2-5, with TRBD2 matching 9 bases. J was trimmed by 4 bases and V by 2 bases; bases with no gene match: 0. CDR3 length: 13 residues. The germline V gene has CDR1 SGDLS and CDR2 YYNGEE. The CDR3 DNA follows: TGTGCCAGCAGCGTTAGCGGGGGAGAGACCCAGTACTTC. Its protein product is CASSVSGGETQYF.

V is TRBV4-2 and J is TRBJ2-1; 7 bases line up with TRBD2. CDR1 is LGHNA and CDR2 is YNFKEQ in the germline V gene. There are 17 residues in the CDR3. Trimming at V came to 0 bases and at J to 6 bases, leaving 11 bases not matched to a gene. The CDR3 nucleotides are TGTGCCAGCAGCCAAGATCTCCCTTTGACTAGCTCCAATGAGCAGTTCTTC. Protein product: CASSQDLPLTSSNEQFF.

The V call is TRBV5-6, the J call TRBJ2-7; D perhaps matches TRBD1 (6 bases). The CDR3 loop spans 15 amino acids. V was clipped by 0 bases and J by 2 bases, with 12 bases between them. Germline assignment: CDR1 SGHDT and CDR2 YYEEEE. DNA for the CDR3: TGTGCCAGCAGCTTGGTGCACAGGGCAGCCTACGAGCAGTACTTC. It specifies CASSLVHRAAYEQYF. Full variable domain (remainder filled in from reference TRBV5-6 and TRBJ2-7): DAGVTQSPTHLIKTRGQQVTLRCSPKSGHDTVSWYQQALGQGPQFIFQYYEEEERQRGNFPDRFSGHQFPNYSSELNVNALLLGDSALYLCASSLVHRAAYEQYFGPGTRLTVT.

The CDR3 loop is CASAFGTAHEKLFF. The CDR3 DNA is TGTGCCAGCGCGTTCGGGACAGCTCATGAAAAACTGTTTTTT. The V and J genes are TRBV19 and TRBJ1-4, with 7 bases fitting TRBD1. This CDR3 has 14 residues. CDR1 is LNHDA and CDR2 is SQIVND in the germline V gene (reference sequence). With 9 bases clipped from V and 6 bases from J, the junction kept 10 bases outside the gene matches.

This chain uses TRBV19 with TRBJ2-1; D unclear. The CDR3 consists of 15 residues. V was shortened by 5 bases and J by 5 bases, with 16 bases between the two germline ends. In germline, CDR1 is LNHDA, CDR2 SQIVND (reference sequence). CDR3 DNA: TGTGCCAGTAGTCCCCCTGGAGTCCGGGACAATGAGCAGTTCTTC. Encoded protein: CASSPPGVRDNEQFF.

Points on this clone: A much larger clone differs from this one at a single base, so this may be a read error. The V call is TRBV6-6, the J call TRBJ1-5; TRBD1 matches at 7 bases. Looked up from germline, CDR1 is MNHNY and CDR2 is SVGAGI (reference sequence). The length of the CDR3 is 14 residues. V lost 6 bases and J lost 4; bases outside the gene matches: 6. In nucleotides, the CDR3 is TGTGCCAGCAGACGGACAGGTCGGAATCAGCCCCAGCATTTT. The encoded protein is CASRRTGRNQPQHF.

The V and J genes are TRBV27 and TRBJ2-1; D assignment may be TRBD1 or TRBD2 (5 bases each). The V gene lost 5 bases and the J gene lost 8 bases, with 25 bases spanning the gap. This CDR3 is built from 17 residues. The germline V gene encodes CDR1 MNHEY and CDR2 SMNVEV (reference sequence). The CDR3 nucleotides are TGTGCCAGCAGTGTCCGGGACGCAAAGTGGGGGTTCTATGAGCAGTTCTTC. As protein: CASSVRDAKWGFYEQFF.

This clone showed up just a few times. The chain combines TRBV10-3 with TRBJ1-2; D ambiguous. Trimming pared 0 bases from V and 6 bases from J, leaving 8 bases between. This CDR3 region has 13 residues. Germline V gives CDR1 ENHRY, CDR2 SYGVKD. CDR3 residues: CAISESYIDGYTF. For the CDR3, the DNA is TGTGCCATCAGTGAGTCATACATAGATGGCTACACCTTC.

V usage is TRBV7-2 and J usage is TRBJ1-5, with 7 bases that match TRBD1. The J segment lost 0 bases and the V segment lost 4 bases, leaving 3 bases of the junction unmatched. Germline V gene lookup returns CDR1 SGHTA and CDR2 FQGNSA. The CDR3 contains 15 residues. In DNA form, the CDR3 reads TGTGCCAGCAGCTGGGACAGCGATAGCAATCAGCCCCAGCATTTT. It encodes CASSWDSDSNQPQHF.

The V and J genes are TRBV4-1 and TRBJ1-3; 8 bases line up with TRBD1. Germline CDR1 and CDR2: MGHRA and YSYEKL. The CDR3 runs to 15 residues. Trimming removed 3 bases from V and 4 bases from J; junction bases left unmatched: 5. The CDR3 spells CASSQITGGGNTIYF. The CDR3 bases are TGCGCCAGCAGCCAGATAACAGGGGGGGGAAACACCATATATTTT.

This clone showed up just once. This chain uses TRBV5-1 with TRBJ2-5; a weak D match, TRBD1 (6 bases). This CDR3 is built from 16 residues. CDR1 and CDR2 (germline): SGHRS, YFSETQ. V lost 4 bases, J lost 1 base, and 17 bases lay in between. For the CDR3, the DNA is TGCGCCAGCAGCGCCTCCGGGACACCCCTCCAAGAGACCCAGTACTTC. It codes for CASSASGTPLQETQYF.

The rearrangement links TRBV9 to TRBJ2-7; D could derive from TRBD1 or TRBD2 (5 bases each). The CDR3 contains 15 residues. Germline values: CDR1 SGDLS, CDR2 YYNGEE. V lost 0 bases, J lost 7 bases, and 17 bases lay in between. The CDR3, as DNA: TGTGCCAGCAGCGTAGGGGACCTACCAACGGGAGAGCAGTACTTC. It codes for CASSVGDLPTGEQYF.

This clone was seen only once. J is TRBJ1-6 and V is TRBV27, with TRBD1 as a possible D gene (5 bases). V lost 3 bases to trimming and J lost 6 bases, with 12 bases between them. The V gene's germline CDR1 is MNHEY and CDR2 SMNVEV (reference sequence). The CDR3 is 15 amino acids. In nucleotides, the CDR3 is TGTGCCAGCAGTTTCGCCGGGGCGGGTAATTCACCCCTCCACTTT. This encodes CASSFAGAGNSPLHF.

This chain joins TRBV30 and TRBJ2-7; 7 bases map to TRBD1. After removal of 8 bases from V and 2 bases from J, the junction contained 9 bases not matched to a gene. This CDR3 has 13 residues. The germline gives CDR1 GTSNPN, CDR2 SVGIG (reference sequence). CDR3 region: CAGIGQETYEQYF. The CDR3 DNA is TGTGCCGGGATTGGACAGGAGACCTACGAGCAGTACTTC.

This sequence joins TRBV6-5 and TRBJ2-1; 8 nucleotides line up with TRBD1. CDR3 length: 13 residues. Trimming cost V 5 bases and J 10 bases; bases outside gene matches: 7. Looked up from germline, CDR1 is MNHEY and CDR2 is SVGAGI. The CDR3 loop is CASSLQQGEEQFF. CDR3 sequence (DNA): TGTGCCAGCAGTCTGCAACAGGGGGAGGAGCAGTTCTTC.

Here the CDR3 DNA reads TGTGCCAGCAGTTCGGGACAGGGCTATAGCAATCAGCCCCAGCATTTT. Its translation: CASSSGQGYSNQPQHF. The chain couples TRBV2 to TRBJ1-5; 9 nucleotides line up with TRBD1. The germline V gene encodes CDR1 SNHLY and CDR2 FYNNEI. This CDR3 has 16 residues. The junction had 5 bases not matched to a gene; V was cut back by 5 bases and J by 0 bases.

V is TRBV18 and J is TRBJ1-1; 9 nucleotides agree with TRBD1. Germline lookup yields CDR1 KGHSH and CDR2 LQKENI. Trimming cost V 4 bases and J 3 bases; bases outside gene matches: 9. This CDR3 is built from 16 residues. CDR3 region: CASSQGRGQGHTEAFF. Here the CDR3 DNA reads TGTGCCAGCTCACAAGGGCGCGGACAGGGGCACACTGAAGCTTTCTTT.

The J gene is TRBJ2-7, the V gene TRBV2; D is ambiguous. V shed 2 bases and J shed 0 bases, with 8 bases lying between them. Germline V CDR1 and CDR2: SNHLY, FYNNEI. CDR3 length: 14 residues. The CDR3 DNA sequence: TGTGCCAGCAGTGAATGGGATGTCTCCTACGAGCAGTACTTC. It specifies CASSEWDVSYEQYF.

The rearrangement links TRBV7-9 to TRBJ2-5, with 7 nucleotides matching TRBD2. The CDR3 consists of 15 residues. Germline assignment: CDR1 SEHNR and CDR2 FQNEAQ (reference sequence). Trimming cost V 7 bases and J 5 bases; bases outside gene matches: 13. The CDR3 spells CASTESGDPRETQYF. The DNA of the CDR3 is TGTGCCAGCACCGAGAGCGGGGACCCTAGGGAGACCCAGTACTTC.

The DNA of the CDR3 is TGTGCCACCAGCAGAGATTTGTATAATGAGGCGCCTAACTATGGCTACACCTTC. Its protein is CATSRDLYNEAPNYGYTF. The chain is built from TRBV15 and TRBJ1-2, with unresolved D. Looked up from germline, CDR1 is LNHNV and CDR2 is YYDKDF (reference sequence). V was pared by 0 bases and J by 0 bases, with 17 bases between. This CDR3 contains 18 residues.